Detailed here is one TCR delta chain. This clone was counted a few times. Its antigen target is currently unknown. This likely stems from a read error, as it lies one base from a far larger clone. The instrument was an Illumina MiSeq. TCRdb processed the public reads again with the CATT caller, after which rows with matching DNA were combined. A total of about 1,000 delta-chain clones appear in this sample, around 0.8% of them only once. The ten largest make up 25% to 35% of the sample. V loses 0 bases of germline sequence and J loses 0 bases, and the interval between the two ends is 16 bases. The CDR3 holds 17 amino acids from the cysteine to the phenylalanine. The only DNA kept is the CDR3, 51 bases in frame from the first base. CDR1 and CDR2, per the germline V gene, are GEAIGNYY and EKD. The data derive from a study of gamma-delta chains in newborns, infants, children (dated by TCRdb to between 2019 and 2020). The study in broad terms: In the study title, it is stated that polyclonal expansion of innate gammadelta T cells is driven by microbial exposure immediately after birth. Right after human newborns were born, the researchers looked at the way microbial exposure shaped their populations of innate gammadelta T cells.

The source material was blood. The receptor was derived from a child in good health. The rearrangement combines TRDV2 with TRDJ1; the D gene assignment is ambiguous. This receptor carries the CDR3 CACDTVAGPRYTDKLIF. The nucleotide sequence is given as TGTGCCTGTGACACCGTGGCGGGGCCTAGGTACACCGATAAACTCATCTTT.